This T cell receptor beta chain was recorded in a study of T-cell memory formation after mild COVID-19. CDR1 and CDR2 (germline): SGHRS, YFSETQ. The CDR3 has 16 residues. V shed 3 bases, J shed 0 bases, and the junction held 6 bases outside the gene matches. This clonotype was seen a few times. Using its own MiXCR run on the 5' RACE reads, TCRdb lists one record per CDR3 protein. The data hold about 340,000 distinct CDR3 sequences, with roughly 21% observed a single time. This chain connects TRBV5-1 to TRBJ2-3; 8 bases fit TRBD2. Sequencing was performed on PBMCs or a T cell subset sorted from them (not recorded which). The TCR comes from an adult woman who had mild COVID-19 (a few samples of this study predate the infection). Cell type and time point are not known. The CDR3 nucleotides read TGCGCCAGCAGCTCCCGGGGGGGCTTTAGCACAGATACGCAGTATTTT. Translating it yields CASSSRGGFSTDTQYF. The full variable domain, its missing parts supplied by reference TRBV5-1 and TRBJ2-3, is KAGVTQTPRYLIKTRGQQVTLSCSPISGHRSVSWYQQTPGQGLQFLFEYFSETQRNKGNFPGRFSGRQFSNSRSEMNVSTLELGDSALYLCASSSRGGFSTDTQYFGPGTRLTVL.